Shown below are 9 T cell receptor beta chains from a single sample sequenced in a study of CD4 T cells in relation to SARS-CoV-2 and coronaviruses. TCRdb keeps only in-frame clones here, not all; method: immunoSEQ multiplex PCR. The sample contains 25,000 to 30,000 clones, 74% of which appear only once. These TCRs' antigens remain unknown. Unexposed donor CD4+ T cells date from about 2011-2018, before the COVID-19 pandemic. After less than 11 days of culture, CD4+ T cells were isolated. The specimen was CD4+ T cells from PBMCs, cultured in vitro. Receptor source: a human donor in good health.

A few counts support this clone. The gene calls are TRBV7-2 and TRBJ2-1; weak D call: TRBD1 (6 bases). CDR1 and CDR2 from the germline V gene are SGHTA and FQGNSA. The CDR3 is 14 amino acids. Trimming took off 5 bases at V and 2 bases at J, with 10 bases between the two ends. The CDR3, as DNA: TGTGCCAGCAGCGCAGGGGTCCCCTACAATGAGCAGTTCTTC. Translation gives CASSAGVPYNEQFF.

The rearrangement links TRBV7-2 to TRBJ2-7, with D perhaps being TRBD1 or TRBD2 (5 bases each). The CDR3 consists of 12 residues. V dropped 3 bases and J dropped 7 bases, with 10 bases sitting between them. Germline V CDR1 and CDR2: SGHTA, FQGNSA. CDR3 residues: CASSFRGGEQYF. CDR3 nucleotides: TGTGCCAGCAGCTTTAGGGGCGGGGAGCAGTACTTC.

The chain recombines TRBV6-1 with TRBJ1-2; D is possibly TRBD1 (6 bases). V lost 3 bases to trimming and J lost 8 bases, with 28 bases between them. CDR3 length: 18 residues. Germline CDR1 is MNHNS and CDR2 is SASEGT. As DNA, the CDR3 is TGTGCCAGCAGTGATAGGGCCGCTTGGGGGCGCGGCCTTAAGGGCTACACCTTC. It translates to CASSDRAAWGRGLKGYTF.

This clone was seen once. The V and J genes are TRBV4-3 and TRBJ2-1, with TRBD2 matching 9 bases. Germline V CDR1 and CDR2: LGHNA, YSLEER. This CDR3 comprises 16 residues. Losses at the gene ends were 0 bases for V and 6 bases for J; bases not matched to a gene: 6. Written as DNA, the CDR3 is TGCGCCAGCAGCCAAGATCTGGGACTAGCCCTCAATGAGCAGTTCTTC. It encodes CASSQDLGLALNEQFF.

The DNA for the CDR3 is TGTGCCAGCAGCCCTCAGGGGGCAAGGACAGATACGCAGTATTTT. Its protein is CASSPQGARTDTQYF. The rearrangement links TRBV14 to TRBJ2-3; 8 nucleotides agree with TRBD1. The germline V gene has CDR1 SGHDN and CDR2 FVKESK. V shed 4 bases, J shed 3 bases, and the junction held 6 bases outside the gene matches. The CDR3 is 15 amino acids.

The rearrangement links TRBV24-1 to TRBJ2-2; TRBD1 might be the D (5 bases). Germline CDR1 KGHDR, CDR2 SFDVKD. CDR3 length equals 15 residues. Trimming shortened V by 5 bases and J by 0 bases, and 9 bases separated the two germline ends. CDR3 DNA sequence: TGTGCCACCAGTGCCCAGGGTACGAACACCGGGGAGCTGTTTTTT. Translation gives CATSAQGTNTGELFF.

This clone has just a few counts. The chain employs TRBV19 and TRBJ1-2; TRBD1 matches 8 bases. Germline V gives CDR1 LNHDA, CDR2 SQIVND (reference sequence). The ends lost 6 bases at V and 7 bases at J; junction bases unmatched: 13. The CDR3 sequence is 15 residues long. This CDR3 is CASSPGPGQEAGYTF. The CDR3 DNA reads as TGTGCCAGTAGCCCGGGACCGGGACAGGAGGCTGGCTACACCTTC.

The chain has TRBV30 and TRBJ1-2; D gene unclear. Trimming removed 5 bases at V and 8 bases at J, with 15 bases between. Looked up from germline, CDR1 is GTSNPN and CDR2 is SVGIG (reference sequence). The CDR3 totals 12 residues. The CDR3 is CAWSRNIEGYTF. CDR3 DNA sequence: TGTGCCTGGTCCAGAAACATTGAAGGCTACACCTTC. The whole variable domain, remainder taken from reference TRBV30 and TRBJ1-2, is SQTIHQWPATLVQPVGSPLSLECTVEGTSNPNLYWYRQAAGRGLQLLFYSVGIGQISSEVPQNLSASRPQDRQFILSSKKLLLSDSGFYLCAWSRNIEGYTFGSGTRLTVV.

The count of this clone is one. The rearrangement joins TRBV11-2 to TRBJ2-7; D not resolved. V was trimmed by 5 bases and J by 4 bases, leaving 12 bases between them. The length of the CDR3 is 13 residues. Per germline, CDR1 SGHAT and CDR2 FQNNGV. CDR3: CASSGPPLYEQYF. The CDR3 nucleotides read TGTGCCAGCAGCGGCCCCCCCCTGTACGAGCAGTACTTC.